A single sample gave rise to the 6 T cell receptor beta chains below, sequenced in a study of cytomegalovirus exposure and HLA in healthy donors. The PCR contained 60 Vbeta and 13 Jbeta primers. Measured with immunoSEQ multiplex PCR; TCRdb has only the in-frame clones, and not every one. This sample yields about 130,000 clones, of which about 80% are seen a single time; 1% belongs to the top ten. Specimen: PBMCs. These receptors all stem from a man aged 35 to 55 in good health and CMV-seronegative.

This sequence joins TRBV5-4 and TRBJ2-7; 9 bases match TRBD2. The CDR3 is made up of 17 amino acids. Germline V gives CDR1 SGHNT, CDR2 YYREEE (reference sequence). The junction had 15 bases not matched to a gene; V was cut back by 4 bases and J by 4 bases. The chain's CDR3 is CASSTKAGSGSQYEQYF. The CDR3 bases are TGTGCCAGCAGCACCAAAGCTGGTAGCGGGAGTCAGTACGAGCAGTACTTC.

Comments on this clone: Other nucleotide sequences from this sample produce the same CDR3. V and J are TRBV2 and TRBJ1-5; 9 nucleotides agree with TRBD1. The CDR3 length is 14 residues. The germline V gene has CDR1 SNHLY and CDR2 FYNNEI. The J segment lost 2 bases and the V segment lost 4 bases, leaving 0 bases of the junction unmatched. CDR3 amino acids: CASSGTGGNQPQHF. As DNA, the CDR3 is TGTGCCAGCAGTGGGACAGGGGGCAATCAGCCCCAGCATTTT.

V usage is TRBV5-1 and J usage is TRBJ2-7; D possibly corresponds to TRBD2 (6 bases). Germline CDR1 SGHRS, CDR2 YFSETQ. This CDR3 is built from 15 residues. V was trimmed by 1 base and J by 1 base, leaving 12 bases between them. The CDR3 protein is CASSLRAEGSYEQYF. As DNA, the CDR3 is TGCGCCAGCAGCTTGCGGGCGGAGGGTTCCTACGAGCAGTACTTC.

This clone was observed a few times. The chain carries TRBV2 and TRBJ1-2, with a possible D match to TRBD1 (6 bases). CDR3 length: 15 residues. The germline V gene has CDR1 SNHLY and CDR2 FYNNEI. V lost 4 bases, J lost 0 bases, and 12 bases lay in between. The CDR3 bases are TGTGCCAGCAGTGGTAACAGGGACACTAACTATGGCTACACCTTC. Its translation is CASSGNRDTNYGYTF.

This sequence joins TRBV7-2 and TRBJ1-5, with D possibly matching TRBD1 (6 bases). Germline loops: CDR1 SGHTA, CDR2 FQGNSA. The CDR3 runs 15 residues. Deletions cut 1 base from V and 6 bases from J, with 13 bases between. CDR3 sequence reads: CASSLVPGEGQPQHF. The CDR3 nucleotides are TGTGCCAGCAGCTTAGTTCCAGGGGAAGGTCAGCCCCAGCATTTT.

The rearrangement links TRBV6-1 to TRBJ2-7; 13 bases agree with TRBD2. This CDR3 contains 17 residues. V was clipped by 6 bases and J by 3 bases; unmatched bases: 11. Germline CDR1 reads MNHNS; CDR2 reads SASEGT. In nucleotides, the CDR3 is TGTGCCAGCAGCGAACCTCCCGGGACTAGCGGGATCTACGAGCAGTACTTC. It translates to CASSEPPGTSGIYEQYF.